One T cell receptor (beta chain) is described in this entry. No antigen is known for it. The source of the sample is a study of PD-1 blockade in classical Hodgkin lymphoma. Study details: Once every 2 weeks, patients received intravenous nivolumab at 3 mg/kg.

Each and every patient relapsed after autologous stem cell transplantation, and patients got differing brentuximab vedotin exposure. General study findings and limits: CD4+ TCR diversity climbed significantly by C4D1, unlike CD8+ TCR diversity. Underlying causes for the observed repertoire differences were not defined, possibly disease activity or prior therapy. Newly diagnosed and completely responding patients shared comparable baseline diversity.

Some clones are missing from TCRdb's copy, which holds only in-frame ones; the method was immunoSEQ multiplex PCR. The data contain about 94,000 clones, approximately 89% of them singletons. V dropped 6 bases and J dropped 4; count of bases not matched to a gene: 10. Germline V gene lookup returns CDR1 SNHLY and CDR2 FYNNEI. CDR3 size: 15 residues. The receptor's source is a human donor with classical Hodgkin lymphoma. The sequencing used peripheral blood mononuclear cells (PBMCs), collected before the second cycle of nivolumab. The chain couples TRBV2 to TRBJ2-5; 8 nucleotides agree with TRBD1. As DNA, the CDR3 is TGTGCCAGCAGGAGGAGGCCGGACAGGGTAGAGACCCAGTACTTC. Its protein product is CASRRRPDRVETQYF.